Listed below are T cell receptor beta chains from one sample, sequenced in a study of blood T cell repertoires in COVID-19. Assay used: immunoSEQ multiplex PCR; TCRdb lists only in-frame clones, some missing. Among about 150,000 clones listed, 85% to 90% were seen once. Sequencing input: peripheral blood. The receptors were gathered from a man aged 60 to 69 with active or convalescent COVID-19. Both conserved end residues are part of each CDR3. A D gene is named only where the DNA matches it firmly.

v_gene,d_gene,CDR3aa
TRBV3-1/TRBV3-2,TRBD1,CASSPPGHLLGGREGPQHF
TRBV6-1,TRBD2,CASSEPGTSSYEQYF
TRBV5-8,TRBD1,CASSSGQGYSPLHF
TRBV4-2,TRBD2,CASSQDLGLAGGEQFF
TRBV9,TRBD2,CASSGREGQSETQYF
TRBV7-3,TRBD2,CASSLAGGRDEQFF
TRBV28,NA,CASSLRPTPRAFF
TRBV5-6,NA,CASSLGGSADTQYF
TRBV3-1/TRBV3-2,NA,CASSEVAGRAEAFF
TRBV9,NA,CASSALEPTDTQYF
TRBV2,TRBD2,CASRTTSAHEQYF
TRBV2,TRBD1,CASRGGTGYEQFF
TRBV23-1,TRBD1,CASSHDRGLSYNEQFF
TRBV5-1,NA,CASSLGGLSLGEQYF
TRBV9,NA,CASSVATGWGELFF
TRBV18,NA,CASSPTGGVDYGYTF
TRBV28,NA,CASSDLGPTNYGYTF
TRBV28,TRBD1,CASSFVGTGNGYTF
TRBV30,NA,CAWIPPPGSHQFF
TRBV7-2,NA,CASSLTPPGYYSTDTQYF
TRBV7-2,TRBD2,CASGTSGFTDTQYF
TRBV18,TRBD1,CASSPGTGGLGEQYF
TRBV24-1,TRBD2,CATSELAGVNTGELFF
TRBV3-1/TRBV3-2,TRBD2,CASSQDGRGEQYF
TRBV6-5,NA,CASSRARSGNYGYTF
TRBV13,TRBD1,CASSSSGTGVWSYNEQFF
TRBV6-5,NA,CASSYSPTANYGYTF
TRBV11-1,NA,CASSFSGLGSPLHF
TRBV7-9,TRBD2,CASSSQLAGVNEQFF
TRBV30,TRBD2,CAWNRLAGAADTQYF
TRBV9,TRBD1,CASSARDRDFAPLHF
TRBV30,NA,CAWSENTGLAFF
TRBV7-8,NA,CASSLEQAAGEQYF
TRBV28,NA,CASRSRGIGKPLHF
TRBV9,TRBD2,CASSLSSGNTDTQYF
TRBV7-2,TRBD1,CASSIDRDPSLGYTF
TRBV7-2,TRBD1,CASSPQGVAEAFF
TRBV5-1,TRBD1,CAARDRVNTGELFF
TRBV10-3,TRBD2,CAIRRTSGSYNEQFF
TRBV19,TRBD2,CASRITGGRDTQYF
TRBV21-1,NA,CASSRKPTTHKRREQFF
TRBV10-3,TRBD1,CAIRTGTVSTDTQYF
TRBV7-3,TRBD2,CASRPNGLAWETQYF
TRBV24-1,NA,CATSDFGRLYSNQPQHF
TRBV20-1,NA,CSASHQETQYF
TRBV7-3,NA,CASSLTPAGKRYNEQFF
TRBV10-3,TRBD1,CAISEGTGDQPQHF
TRBV7-2,NA,CASAFWGPQETQYF
TRBV30,NA,CAWTPGNEQYF
TRBV3-1/TRBV3-2,NA,CASSQGPSRGGEKLFF
TRBV4-1,NA,CASSQVPGRGTDTQYF
TRBV15,NA,CATSRDLGAGSNTEAFF
TRBV18,NA,CASSPGLNTEAFF
TRBV7-2,NA,CASSQGFGEQFF
TRBV6-5,TRBD1,CASTREDRVGSPLHF
TRBV2,TRBD1,CASSLSGGQGTDTQYF
TRBV28,TRBD1,CASSSSGTDSYEQYF
TRBV7-8,NA,CASSLSDTGQFF